This is a list of T cell receptor beta chains from one sample in a study of Graves' ophthalmopathy and Graves' hyperthyroidism. One entry per CDR3 protein, called by TCRdb with MiXCR from the multiplex PCR reads. The repertoire holds about 370,000 distinct CDR3 sequences, with about 15% as singletons. The sample consisted of peripheral blood. These receptors came from an adult woman with stable Graves' hyperthyroidism. Each CDR3 is given with its conserved first and last residue. The D gene is left open where the match is weak. The size of a clone is reported for some rows only, either as once, few or many, or as a class for expanded clones.

J,V,D,size,length,CDR3
TRBJ2-7,TRBV6-2/TRBV6-3,NA,many,13,CASSGISSYEQYF
TRBJ2-7,TRBV6-5,TRBD1,many,14,CASSLAGGIYEQYF
TRBJ2-7,TRBV27,NA,many,15,CASSPSRASSYEQYF
TRBJ1-2,TRBV20-1,NA,many,12,CSAPTGNGLYTF
TRBJ1-1,TRBV27,TRBD1,many,14,CASRRNTGGTEAFF
TRBJ2-5,TRBV20-1,TRBD2,many,15,CSASQTSSSQETQYF
TRBJ2-2,TRBV29-1,NA,many,13,CGVGRGGTGELFF
TRBJ1-5,TRBV29-1,NA,many,12,CSVAGGNQPQHF
TRBJ2-5,TRBV6-2/TRBV6-3,NA,many,13,CASSPDRLETQYF
TRBJ2-2,TRBV28,NA,many,11,CASSFFGVLFF
TRBJ1-1,TRBV28,NA,few,13,CASRLQGDTEAFF
TRBJ1-2,TRBV6-2/TRBV6-3,NA,NA,12,CASSAPAYGYTF
TRBJ2-2,TRBV12-5,TRBD2,many,16,CASGYGERERSGELFF
TRBJ1-1,TRBV29-1,NA,few,12,CSVEAQGGEAFF
TRBJ2-5,TRBV3-1,NA,many,13,CASTRMYQETQYF
TRBJ2-7,TRBV6-1,TRBD1,NA,15,CASRPPGQGSYEQYF